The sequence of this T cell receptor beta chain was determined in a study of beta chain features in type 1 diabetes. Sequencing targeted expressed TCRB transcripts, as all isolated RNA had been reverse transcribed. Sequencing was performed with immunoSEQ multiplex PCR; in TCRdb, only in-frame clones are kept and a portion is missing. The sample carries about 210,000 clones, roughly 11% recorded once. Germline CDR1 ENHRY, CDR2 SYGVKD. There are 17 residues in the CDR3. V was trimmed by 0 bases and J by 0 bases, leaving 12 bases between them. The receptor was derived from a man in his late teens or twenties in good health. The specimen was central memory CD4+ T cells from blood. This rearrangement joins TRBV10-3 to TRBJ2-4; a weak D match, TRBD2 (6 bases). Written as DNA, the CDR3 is TGTGCCATCAGTGAGTCCGGGGGTGGAGGAGCCAAAAACATTCAGTACTTC. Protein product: CAISESGGGGAKNIQYF.